The sequence of this T cell receptor (beta chain) was determined in a study of T cell responses to AZD1222 COVID-19 vaccine (dated by TCRdb to about 2021). About the study as a whole: TCR sequencing was performed for roughly 250 trial participants, of whom about 200 were given two doses of AZD1222 and roughly 25 were given two doses of MenACWY control vaccine. Enrollment into the trials was organized by age into subgroups of 18-55, 56-69 and 70-plus years, and those subgroups contained approximately 150, 30 and 60 TCR-sequenced participants, respectively.

This clone was seen once. The specificity of this receptor is unknown. Per-base qualities were not stored, and no clone one base away is much larger. The CDR3 regions of human TCRbeta chains were subjected to immunosequencing. On the study's bioinformatics: TCRs in the repertoires were compared against a reference library of SARS-CoV-2-specific TCRs that had been generated with the MIRA antigen-specificity platform. Breadth was defined as the fraction of unique TCRs that were SARS-CoV-2-associated, and depth was defined as the fraction of total T cells that were SARS-CoV-2-associated. Using the MIRA data, each spike-specific TCR was assigned both to the spike region to which the TCR was reactive and to a CD4 or CD8 class. Log10-transformed breadth and depth values were compared by one-way ANOVA with Sidak's multiple comparisons tests. The table was pulled from immuneACCESS by TCRdb, which kept in-frame rearrangements only. Such tables lose some clones; where checked, under half of the loss comes from unresolved V genes, and the rest has no known cause. That table gives V, J and clone size, and the DNA gave D and trimming. The sample records 150,000 to 200,000 clones, about 90% of which are singletons. The ten largest account for 1% to 1.5% of the sample.

Per the publication, the time point label means: about 28 days (+/-7) after the second vaccine dose. AZD1222 recipients whose second dose came at about 4 weeks and those whose second dose came at about 12 weeks were combined into one group, since spike-specific TCR depth and breadth did not differ between the two schedules. Vaccinee samples were obtained from the UK trials COV001 and COV002, which included a single-blind randomized controlled phase 2/3 trial of AZD1222 (ChAdOx1 nCoV-19) in healthy adults. Trial participant PBMC samples were collected at day 0 and day 28 after the second dose for TCRbeta chain sequencing. Inclusive of the bounding cysteine and phenylalanine, the CDR3 is 14 residues long. CDR3 DNA is the only sequence kept; it has 42 bases, read in frame from the first base. The V end loses 9 bases and the J end loses 4 bases, and a stretch of 19 bases separates them. The germline V gene (reference sequence) yields MNHEY for CDR1 and SMNVEV for CDR2.

Study-wide conclusions, independent of this receptor: CD4 TCRs associated with the vaccine covered the entire spike protein, and the dominant responses were in regions 160-218 and 743-854. Nearly half of unique spike-specific TCRs reportedly recognized epitopes outside regions mutated in the B.1.351 and B.1.1.7 variants. Only five or six AZD1222 recipients were SARS-CoV-2 seropositive at baseline, limiting conclusions about previously exposed vaccinees. In the small 56-69-year group, the increase in depth fell short of significance, most likely because of low power. Because no day 14 peak-response samples were available, repertoires were characterized only after the peak T cell response. Participants were mostly white British, with more females than males. The authors suggested clonal diversity may have been underestimated. After two AZD1222 doses, both the breadth and the depth of spike-specific TCRs were significantly higher than at day 0 and than in MenACWY recipients.

The sequences come from peripheral blood, collected 28 days after the second AZD1222 dose. The chain was built from TRBV27 and TRBJ2-7, with a tentative D call of TRBD1 or TRBD2, each matching 5 bases. The receptor was isolated from an adult who received the AZD1222 COVID-19 vaccine. Here is the DNA: TGTGCCAGGCTTCCGGGACCGGGTAAGTACGAGCAGTACTTC. Translated, it gives CARLPGPGKYEQYF.